This T cell receptor beta chain emerged from a study of T cell responses to AZD1222 COVID-19 vaccine. Findings and caveats of the study: Seropositive at baseline were only a handful of AZD1222 recipients. Unmutated variant regions are reportedly targeted by nearly half of spike-specific TCRs. Donors were mostly white British, more females; clonal diversity possibly underestimated.

Comment on this clone: Its specificity is unknown.

With 4 bases clipped from V and 5 bases from J, the junction kept 6 bases outside the gene matches. The CDR3 consists of 15 residues. CDR1 and CDR2 from the germline V gene are SGDLS and YYNGEE. Libraries were prepared by immunoSEQ multiplex PCR; TCRdb keeps only in-frame clonotypes and omits some of them. The specimen's table records 150,000 or so clones. The receptor's source is an adult in good health. Sequences were obtained from peripheral blood. The chain is built from TRBV9 and TRBJ2-2; TRBD1 matches 9 bases. The DNA for the CDR3 is TGTGCCAGCAGCCCCTGGACAGGGGATACCGGGGAGCTGTTTTTT. This sequence encodes CASSPWTGDTGELFF.